This T cell receptor beta chain was recovered during a study of Ad26.COV2.S vaccination and SARS-CoV-2 variants. CDR3 size: 14 residues. V was pared by 7 bases and J by 1 base, with 5 bases of the junction left unmatched. The germline V gene encodes CDR1 MNHEY and CDR2 SVGAGI. A word on this clone: As yet, its antigen is unknown.

The treatment here: about 20 received Ad26.COV2.S at low or high dose, single or two shots; 5 received placebo; per-sample allocation not given. Sampling took place 63 days after the first vaccine or placebo injection. Using immunoSEQ multiplex PCR, the repertoire was profiled, and TCRdb retains in-frame clones only, with some absent. Here the sample spans some 640,000 clones, approximately 88% being singletons. Study-wide results and caveats: Possible underestimation of total T cell responses by the TCR breadth and depth analyses was noted. In vaccinated individuals, spike-specific CD8+ and CD4+ T cell responses reportedly displayed substantial breadth.

V and J are TRBV6-5 and TRBJ2-7; TRBD1 aligns across 9 bases. Sequencing used peripheral blood, obtained in a trial of Ad26.COV2.S vaccine versus placebo. This TCR was sampled from a person between 18 and 60 years old who received the Ad26.COV2.S COVID-19 vaccine or a placebo. CDR3 bases: TGTGCCAGCATCCCCGGGACAGGGTCCTACGAGCAGTACTTC. Its translation: CASIPGTGSYEQYF.